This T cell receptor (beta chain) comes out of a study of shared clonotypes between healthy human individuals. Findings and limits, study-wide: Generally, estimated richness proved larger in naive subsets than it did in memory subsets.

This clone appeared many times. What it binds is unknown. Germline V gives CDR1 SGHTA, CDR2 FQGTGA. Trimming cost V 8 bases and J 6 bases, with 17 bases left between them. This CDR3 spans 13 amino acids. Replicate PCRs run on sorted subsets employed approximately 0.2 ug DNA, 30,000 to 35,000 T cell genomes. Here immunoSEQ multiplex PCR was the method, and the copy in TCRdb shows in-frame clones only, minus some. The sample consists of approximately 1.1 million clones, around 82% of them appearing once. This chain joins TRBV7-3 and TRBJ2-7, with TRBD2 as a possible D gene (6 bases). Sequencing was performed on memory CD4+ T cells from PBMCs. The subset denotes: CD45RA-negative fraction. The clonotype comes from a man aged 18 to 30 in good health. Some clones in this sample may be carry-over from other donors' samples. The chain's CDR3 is CASAGTPNSEQYF. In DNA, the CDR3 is TGTGCCAGCGCCGGGACTCCCAATTCCGAGCAGTACTTC.